These T cell receptor beta chains were read from a single sample in a study of T cell responses to AZD1222 COVID-19 vaccine. Sequencing was performed with immunoSEQ multiplex PCR; in TCRdb, only in-frame clones are kept and a portion is missing. The sample lists around 130,000 clones; over 85% were seen once. The starting material was peripheral blood, obtained 28 days after the second AZD1222 dose. The receptors stem from an adult who received the AZD1222 COVID-19 vaccine. Both conserved end residues are part of each CDR3. A D gene is named only where the DNA matches it firmly. Not every row has a clone size; where given, it reads once, few, many or a size class.

v_gene	abundance	d_gene	j_gene	CDR3nt	CDR3aa
TRBV3-1/TRBV3-2	NA	TRBD2	TRBJ2-5	TGTGCCAGCAGCCTCGGACTAGCGGGAGAGACCCAGTACTTC	CASSLGLAGETQYF
TRBV18	NA	TRBD1	TRBJ2-1	TGTGCCAGCTCACTCTCCGGGACAGCCAATGAGCAGTTCTTC	CASSLSGTANEQFF
TRBV27	NA	NA	TRBJ2-7	TGTGCCAGCAGTTTTTTCGGACCCAGTACCTTATACGAGCAGTACTTC	CASSFFGPSTLYEQYF
TRBV14	once	TRBD1	TRBJ2-5	TGTGCCAGCAGCCAAGCACCAGGCCGGGGACAGGGGAAAGAGACCCAGTACTTC	CASSQAPGRGQGKETQYF
TRBV7-3	NA	TRBD2	TRBJ2-1	TGTGCCAGCAGCTTAATGTCCGTAGCGGGGGGGCCCTATGAGCAGTTCTTC	CASSLMSVAGGPYEQFF
TRBV2	NA	NA	TRBJ2-1	TGTGCCAGCAGTGAAGAAGTCCGGGGGAATGAGCAGTTCTTC	CASSEEVRGNEQFF
TRBV7-2	once	NA	TRBJ2-2	TGTGCCAGCAGCTTAAGACGAGGTGGTACCGGGGAGCTGTTTTTT	CASSLRRGGTGELFF
TRBV21-1	once	NA	TRBJ1-5	TGTGCCAGCAGCAAAGTGGGAGGTACAGGGATCTACAATCAGCCCCAGCATTTT	CASSKVGGTGIYNQPQHF
TRBV4-3	NA	TRBD1	TRBJ2-1	TGCGCCAGCAGCCAAGAACCAGGGGGCAATTACAATGAGCAGTTCTTC	CASSQEPGGNYNEQFF
TRBV6-5	NA	NA	TRBJ2-7	TGTGCCAGCAGCGTCACATGGGGAGAGGGCGAGCAGTACTTC	CASSVTWGEGEQYF
TRBV6-5	NA	NA	TRBJ1-5	TGTGCCAGCGGGTCTAGCAATCAGCCCCAGCATTTT	CASGSSNQPQHF
TRBV9	NA	NA	TRBJ2-7	TGTGCCAGCAGCGAAGAGGGCTCTCTGGACGAGCAGTACTTC	CASSEEGSLDEQYF